Shown below are 7 T cell receptor beta chains from a single sample sequenced in a study of OX40 agonist ivuxolimab in advanced cancers. TCRdb's table, derived via immunoSEQ multiplex PCR, lists solely in-frame clones and lacks some. The data show tens of thousands of clones, with more than 80% seen just once and about a tenth held by the top ten. The starting material was CD4+ or CD8+ T cells sorted from blood, obtained in a trial of the OX40 agonist ivuxolimab. Receptors originate from an adult with an advanced solid tumor such as melanoma, head and neck, liver or kidney cancer.

Only one count was recorded for this clone. The rearrangement links TRBV29-1 to TRBJ2-2; D is possibly TRBD1 or TRBD2 (5 bases each). Trimming shortened V by 3 bases and J by 0 bases, and 14 bases separated the two germline ends. Germline CDR1 and CDR2: SQVTM and ANQGSEA. The CDR3 is 16 residues long. CDR3 residues: CSVEGTQESNTGELFF. The CDR3 DNA reads TGCAGCGTTGAGGGGACGCAAGAGTCGAACACCGGGGAGCTGTTTTTT.

The chain carries TRBV5-5 and TRBJ1-3, with D possibly matching TRBD1 (5 bases). This CDR3 is 15 amino acids long. V gave up 4 bases and J gave up 0 bases, with 11 bases separating them. Germline values: CDR1 SGHKS, CDR2 YYEKEE (reference sequence). The CDR3 bases are TGTGCCAGCAGCCAGGGATGGAACTCTGGAAACACCATATATTTT. Its protein product is CASSQGWNSGNTIYF.

The chain carries TRBV29-1 and TRBJ2-7; 8 bases map to TRBD1. Looked up from germline, CDR1 is SQVTM and CDR2 is ANQGSEA. V shed 4 bases, J shed 0 bases, and the junction held 8 bases outside the gene matches. The CDR3 contains 15 residues. CDR3 DNA: TGCAGCGTTGTCCCTGGACAGGGTATCTCCTACGAGCAGTACTTC. It translates to CSVVPGQGISYEQYF.

For this clone: The junction and the germline gene differ at one end; a read error may be behind it. This rearrangement joins TRBV7-2 to TRBJ2-3; possibly TRBD2 for D (6 bases). The CDR3 sequence is 14 residues long. The germline CDR1 and CDR2 sequences are SGHTA and FQGNSA. CDR3: CASTFGMGGDTQYF. DNA of the CDR3: TGTGCCAGCACCTTCGGAATGGGAGGAGATACACAGTATTTT.

The CDR3 DNA sequence: TGTGCCAGCCGTTGGGACCAGCCCCAGCATTTT. It encodes CASRWDQPQHF. The V gene is TRBV6-1, the J gene TRBJ1-5, with a tentative D call TRBD1 (5 bases). The germline V gene has CDR1 MNHNS and CDR2 SASEGT. With 8 bases removed from V and 7 bases from J, the gap between germline ends came to 9 bases. The CDR3 extends over 11 amino acids.

This clone was seen a handful of times. This chain connects TRBV6-5 to TRBJ2-7; 11 bases fit TRBD2. This CDR3 region has 13 residues. Per germline, CDR1 MNHEY and CDR2 SVGAGI. Trimming at V came to 6 bases and at J to 6 bases, leaving 4 bases not matched to a gene. The CDR3, as DNA: TGTGCCAGCAGATGGACTAGCGGGTTCGAGCAGTACTTC. As protein: CASRWTSGFEQYF.

The V and J genes are TRBV29-1 and TRBJ1-1; no definite D call. The germline V gene has CDR1 SQVTM and CDR2 ANQGSEA. This CDR3 region has 14 residues. The V gene lost 4 bases and the J gene lost 4 bases, with 16 bases spanning the gap. CDR3 bases: TGCAGCGTTGCTCGCGAGGGAAGGCCCACTGAAGCTTTCTTT. Its protein is CSVAREGRPTEAFF.